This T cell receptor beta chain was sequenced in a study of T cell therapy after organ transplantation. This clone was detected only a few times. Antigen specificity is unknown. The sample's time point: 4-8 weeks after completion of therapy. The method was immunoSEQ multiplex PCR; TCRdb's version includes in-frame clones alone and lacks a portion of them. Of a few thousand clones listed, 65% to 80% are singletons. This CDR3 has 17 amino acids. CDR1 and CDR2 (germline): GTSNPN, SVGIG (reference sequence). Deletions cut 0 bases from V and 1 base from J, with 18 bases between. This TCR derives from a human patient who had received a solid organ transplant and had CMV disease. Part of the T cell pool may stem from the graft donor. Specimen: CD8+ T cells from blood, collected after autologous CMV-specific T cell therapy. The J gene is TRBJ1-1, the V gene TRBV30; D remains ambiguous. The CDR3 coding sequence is TGTGCCTGGAGTGTACCCTTGGCCCCCGAGGGGAACACTGAAGCTTTCTTT. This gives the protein CAWSVPLAPEGNTEAFF.